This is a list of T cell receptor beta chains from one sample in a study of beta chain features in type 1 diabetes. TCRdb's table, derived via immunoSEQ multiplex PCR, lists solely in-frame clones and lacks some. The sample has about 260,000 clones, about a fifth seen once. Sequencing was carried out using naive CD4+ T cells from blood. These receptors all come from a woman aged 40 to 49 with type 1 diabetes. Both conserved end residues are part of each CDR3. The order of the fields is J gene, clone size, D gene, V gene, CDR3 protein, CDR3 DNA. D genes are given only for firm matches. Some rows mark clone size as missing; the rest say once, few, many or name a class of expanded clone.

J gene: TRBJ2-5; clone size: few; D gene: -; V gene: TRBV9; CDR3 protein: CASSVAPDQETQYF; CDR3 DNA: TGTGCCAGCAGCGTAGCCCCGGACCAAGAGACCCAGTACTTC
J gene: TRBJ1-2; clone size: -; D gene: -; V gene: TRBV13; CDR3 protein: CASSPPPGKDYGYTF; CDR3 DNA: TGTGCCAGCAGCCCGCCCCCAGGGAAGGACTATGGCTACACCTTC
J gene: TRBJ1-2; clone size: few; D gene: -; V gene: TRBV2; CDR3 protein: CASSYDERSSLYGYTF; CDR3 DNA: TGTGCCAGCAGCTACGACGAGAGGTCATCGCTCTATGGCTACACCTTC
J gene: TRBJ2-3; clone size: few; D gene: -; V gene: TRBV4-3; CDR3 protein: CASSQGAGDTQYF; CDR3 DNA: TGCGCCAGCAGCCAGGGGGCCGGAGATACGCAGTATTTT
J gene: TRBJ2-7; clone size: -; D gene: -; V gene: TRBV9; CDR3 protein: CASSVEYFPYEQYF; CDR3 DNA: TGTGCCAGCAGCGTAGAGTACTTCCCCTACGAGCAGTACTTC
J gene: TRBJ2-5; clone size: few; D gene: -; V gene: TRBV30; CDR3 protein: CAWSTEETQYF; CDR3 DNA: TGTGCCTGGTCGACAGAAGAGACCCAGTACTTC
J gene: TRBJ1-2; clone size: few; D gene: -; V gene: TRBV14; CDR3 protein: CASSQGRRGTTYGYTF; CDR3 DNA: TGTGCCAGCAGCCAAGGGAGACGGGGGACTACCTATGGCTACACCTTC
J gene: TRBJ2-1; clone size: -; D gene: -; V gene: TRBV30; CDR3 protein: CACASSYNEQFF; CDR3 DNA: TGTGCCTGCGCCAGCTCCTACAATGAGCAGTTCTTC
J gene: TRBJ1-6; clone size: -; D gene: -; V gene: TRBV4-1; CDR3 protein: CASSQGDRGFKGNSPLHF; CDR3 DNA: TGCGCCAGCAGCCAAGGAGACAGAGGCTTTAAGGGTAATTCACCCCTCCACTTT
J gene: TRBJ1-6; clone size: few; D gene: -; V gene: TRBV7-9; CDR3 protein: CASSFWTQTNSPLHF; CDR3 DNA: TGTGCCAGCAGCTTTTGGACACAAACTAATTCACCCCTCCACTTT
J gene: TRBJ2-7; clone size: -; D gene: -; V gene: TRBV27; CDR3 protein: CASSLGFGPYEQYF; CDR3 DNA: TGTGCCAGCAGTTTAGGGTTTGGGCCCTACGAGCAGTACTTC
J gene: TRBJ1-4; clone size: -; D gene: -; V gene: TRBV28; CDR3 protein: CASSFTTANEKLFF; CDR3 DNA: TGTGCCAGCAGTTTCACGACAGCTAATGAAAAACTGTTTTTT
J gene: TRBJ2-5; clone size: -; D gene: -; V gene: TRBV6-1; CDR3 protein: CASRGGRLYQETQYF; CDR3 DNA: TGTGCCAGCAGGGGGGGGCGACTGTACCAAGAGACCCAGTACTTC
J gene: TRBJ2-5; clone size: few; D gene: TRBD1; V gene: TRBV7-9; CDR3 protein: CASSWDRGWETQYF; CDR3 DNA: TGTGCCAGCAGTTGGGACAGGGGCTGGGAGACCCAGTACTTC
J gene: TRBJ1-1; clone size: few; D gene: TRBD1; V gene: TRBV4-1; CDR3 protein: CASSQVRAGGTEAFF; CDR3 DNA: TGCGCCAGCAGCCAAGTAAGGGCAGGGGGCACTGAAGCTTTCTTT
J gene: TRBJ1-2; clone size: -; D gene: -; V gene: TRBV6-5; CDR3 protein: CASTPQTNYGYTF; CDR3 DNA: TGTGCCAGCACCCCGCAGACTAACTATGGCTACACCTTC
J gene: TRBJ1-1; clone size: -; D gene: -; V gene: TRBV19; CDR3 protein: CASSLQANTEAFF; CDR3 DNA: TGTGCCAGTAGTTTGCAGGCAAACACTGAAGCTTTCTTT
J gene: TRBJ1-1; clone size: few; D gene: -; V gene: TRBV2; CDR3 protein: CASSWHNTEAFF; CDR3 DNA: TGTGCCAGCAGTTGGCATAACACTGAAGCTTTCTTT
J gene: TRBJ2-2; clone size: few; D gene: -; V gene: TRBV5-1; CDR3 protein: CASSLALQENTGELFF; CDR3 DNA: TGCGCCAGCAGCTTGGCCTTGCAGGAAAACACCGGGGAGCTGTTTTTT
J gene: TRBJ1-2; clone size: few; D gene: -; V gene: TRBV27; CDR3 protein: CASSFRDNRGYTF; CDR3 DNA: TGTGCCAGCAGTTTCCGGGACAATAGAGGCTACACCTTC
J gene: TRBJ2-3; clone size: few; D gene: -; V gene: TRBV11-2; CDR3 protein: CASSLGRDTQYF; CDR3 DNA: TGTGCCAGCAGCTTAGGCAGAGATACGCAGTATTTT
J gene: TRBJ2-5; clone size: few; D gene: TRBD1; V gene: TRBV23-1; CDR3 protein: CASSHPPGTAYQETQYF; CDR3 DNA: TGCGCCAGCAGTCACCCGCCTGGGACAGCGTACCAAGAGACCCAGTACTTC
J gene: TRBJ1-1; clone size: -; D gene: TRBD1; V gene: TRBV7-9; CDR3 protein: CASSLAAGGHTEAFF; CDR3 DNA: TGTGCCAGCAGCTTAGCGGCAGGGGGACACACTGAAGCTTTCTTT
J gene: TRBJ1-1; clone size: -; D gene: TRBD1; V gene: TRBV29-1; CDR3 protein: CSARQGASAEAFF; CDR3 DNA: TGCAGCGCCCGACAGGGAGCGAGCGCTGAAGCTTTCTTT
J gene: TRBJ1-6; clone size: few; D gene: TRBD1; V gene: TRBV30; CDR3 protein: CAWSEDRDSPLHF; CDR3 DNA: TGTGCCTGGAGTGAGGACAGGGATTCACCCCTCCACTTT
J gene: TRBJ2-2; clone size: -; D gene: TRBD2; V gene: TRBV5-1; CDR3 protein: CASSSPSGRSPGELFF; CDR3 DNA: TGCGCCAGCAGCTCCCCAAGCGGGAGAAGTCCCGGGGAGCTGTTTTTT
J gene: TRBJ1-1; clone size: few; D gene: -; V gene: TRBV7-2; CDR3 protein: CASSLDRWGTEAFF; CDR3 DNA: TGTGCCAGCAGCCTAGACAGGTGGGGAACTGAAGCTTTCTTT
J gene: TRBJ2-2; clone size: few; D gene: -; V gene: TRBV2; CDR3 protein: CASTPLGSTGELFF; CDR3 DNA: TGTGCCAGCACCCCCTTAGGGAGCACCGGGGAGCTGTTTTTT
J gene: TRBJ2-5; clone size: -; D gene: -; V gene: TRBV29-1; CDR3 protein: CSVSFETQYF; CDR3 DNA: TGCAGCGTCTCGTTTGAGACCCAGTACTTC
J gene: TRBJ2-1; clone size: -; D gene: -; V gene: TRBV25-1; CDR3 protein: CASAGGSYNEQFF; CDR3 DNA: TGTGCCAGCGCCGGGGGCTCCTACAATGAGCAGTTCTTC
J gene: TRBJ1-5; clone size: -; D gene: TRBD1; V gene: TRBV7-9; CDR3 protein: CASSRQGNQPQHF; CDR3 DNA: TGTGCCAGCAGCCGACAGGGAAATCAGCCCCAGCATTTT
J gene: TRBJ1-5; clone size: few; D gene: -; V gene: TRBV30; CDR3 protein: CAWSEGGGQPQHF; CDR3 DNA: TGTGCCTGGAGTGAGGGGGGGGGCCAGCCCCAGCATTTT
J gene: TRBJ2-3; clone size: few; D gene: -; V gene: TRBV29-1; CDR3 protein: CSVDRVPTDTQYF; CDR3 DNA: TGCAGCGTTGACAGGGTCCCCACAGATACGCAGTATTTT
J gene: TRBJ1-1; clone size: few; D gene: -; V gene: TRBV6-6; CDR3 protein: CASSIQIMNTEAFF; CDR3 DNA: TGTGCCAGCAGTATACAGATCATGAACACTGAAGCTTTCTTT
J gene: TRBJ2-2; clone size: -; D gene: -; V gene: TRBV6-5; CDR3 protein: CASRLDSPNTGELFF; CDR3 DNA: TGTGCCAGCAGACTTGACAGTCCGAACACCGGGGAGCTGTTTTTT
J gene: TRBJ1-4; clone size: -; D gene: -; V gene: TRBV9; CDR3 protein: CASSGRQSATNEKLFF; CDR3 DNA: TGTGCCAGCAGCGGTAGACAATCCGCAACTAATGAAAAACTGTTTTTT
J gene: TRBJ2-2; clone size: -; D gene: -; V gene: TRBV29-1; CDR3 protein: CSAGDTPNTGELFF; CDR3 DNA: TGCAGCGCCGGGGACACCCCGAACACCGGGGAGCTGTTTTTT
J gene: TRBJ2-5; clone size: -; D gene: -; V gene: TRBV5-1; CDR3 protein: CASSLGGQTHGGEETQYF; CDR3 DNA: TGCGCCAGCAGCTTGGGCGGACAGACACACGGTGGGGAAGAGACCCAGTACTTC
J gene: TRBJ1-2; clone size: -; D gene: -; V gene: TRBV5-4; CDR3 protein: CASSLDGSYGYTF; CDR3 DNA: TGTGCCAGCAGCTTGGACGGGTCCTATGGCTACACCTTC
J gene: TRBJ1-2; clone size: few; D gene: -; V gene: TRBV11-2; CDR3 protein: CASSLDPGVGYGYTF; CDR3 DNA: TGTGCCAGCAGCTTAGATCCGGGAGTCGGCTATGGCTACACCTTC
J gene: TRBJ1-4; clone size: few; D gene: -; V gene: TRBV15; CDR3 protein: CATSRDLGRELFF; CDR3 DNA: TGTGCCACCAGCAGAGATCTTGGGCGGGAACTGTTTTTT
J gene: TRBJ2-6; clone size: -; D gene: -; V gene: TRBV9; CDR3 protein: CASSARGDSGANVLTF; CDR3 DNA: TGTGCCAGCAGCGCACGAGGGGACTCCGGGGCCAACGTCCTGACTTTC
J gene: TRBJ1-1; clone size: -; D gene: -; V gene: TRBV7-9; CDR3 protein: CASSLAGSHTEAFF; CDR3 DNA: TGTGCCAGCAGCTTAGCGGGTAGCCACACTGAAGCTTTCTTT
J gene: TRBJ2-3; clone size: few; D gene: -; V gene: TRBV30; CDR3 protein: CAWNGPDYLAGDTQYF; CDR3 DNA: TGTGCCTGGAACGGCCCGGACTATCTAGCAGGGGATACGCAGTATTTT
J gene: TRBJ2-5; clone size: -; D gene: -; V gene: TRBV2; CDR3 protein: CASTVPGQETQYF; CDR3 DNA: TGTGCCAGCACTGTCCCGGGCCAAGAGACCCAGTACTTC
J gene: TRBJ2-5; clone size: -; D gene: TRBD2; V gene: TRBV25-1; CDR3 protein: CASTGLPGNPQYF; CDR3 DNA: TGTGCCAGCACGGGACTACCAGGCAATCCCCAGTACTTC
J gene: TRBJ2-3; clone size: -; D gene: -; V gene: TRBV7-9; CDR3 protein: CASSPSRSTDTQYF; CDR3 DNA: TGTGCCAGCAGCCCGTCACGGAGCACAGATACGCAGTATTTT
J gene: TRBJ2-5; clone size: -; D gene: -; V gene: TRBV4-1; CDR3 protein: CASSQGSIALEETQYF; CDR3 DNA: TGCGCCAGCAGCCAAGGATCTATAGCGTTGGAGGAGACCCAGTACTTC
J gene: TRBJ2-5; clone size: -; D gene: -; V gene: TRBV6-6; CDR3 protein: CASSPGLQETQYF; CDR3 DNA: TGTGCCAGCAGTCCAGGGCTCCAAGAGACCCAGTACTTC
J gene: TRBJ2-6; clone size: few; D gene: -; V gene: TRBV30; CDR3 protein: CAWSALGVSGANVLTF; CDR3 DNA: TGTGCCTGGAGCGCCTTGGGAGTCTCTGGGGCCAACGTCCTGACTTTC